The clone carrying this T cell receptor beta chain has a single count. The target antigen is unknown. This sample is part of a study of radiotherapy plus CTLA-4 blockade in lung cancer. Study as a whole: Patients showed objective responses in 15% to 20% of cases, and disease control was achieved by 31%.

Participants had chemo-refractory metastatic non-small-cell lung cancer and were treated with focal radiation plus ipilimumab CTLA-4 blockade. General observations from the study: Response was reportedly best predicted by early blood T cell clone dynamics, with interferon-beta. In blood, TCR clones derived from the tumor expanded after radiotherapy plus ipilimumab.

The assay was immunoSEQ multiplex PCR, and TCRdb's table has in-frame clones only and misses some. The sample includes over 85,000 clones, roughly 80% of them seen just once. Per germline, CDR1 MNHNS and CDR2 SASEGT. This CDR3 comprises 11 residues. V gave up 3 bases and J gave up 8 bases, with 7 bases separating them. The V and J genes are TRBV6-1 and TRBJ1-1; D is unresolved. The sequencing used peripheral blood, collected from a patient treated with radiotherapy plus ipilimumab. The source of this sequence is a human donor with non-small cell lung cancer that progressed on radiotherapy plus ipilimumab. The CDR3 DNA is TGTGCCAGCAGTGAGAGTTGGGAAGCTTTCTTT. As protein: CASSESWEAFF.